A single T cell receptor beta chain is shown here with its context. TCRdb keeps only in-frame clones here, not all; method: immunoSEQ multiplex PCR. The repertoire holds about 440,000 clones, with less than 95% as singletons. J lost 7 bases, V lost 6 bases, and 10 bases had no gene match. The CDR3 is made up of 15 amino acids. Germline-derived CDR1 and CDR2 are SGHRS and YFSETQ. The treatment was: roughly 18 received Ad26.COV2.S at low or high dose, single or two shots; roughly 5 received placebo; per-sample allocation not given. Vaccine and placebo recipients were sampled on day 63 after the first injection. In the vaccine, an Ad26 vector expressed the SARS-CoV-2 spike of the Wuhan strain. The data are from a study of Ad26.COV2.S vaccination and SARS-CoV-2 variants. Study overall: Once or twice, 56 days apart, Ad26.COV2.S was delivered intramuscularly.

Source: peripheral blood, taken in a trial of Ad26.COV2.S vaccine versus placebo. This chain links TRBV5-1 with TRBJ2-1, with 10 bases lining up with TRBD1. The receptor's source is a person between 18 and 59 years old who received the Ad26.COV2.S COVID-19 vaccine or a placebo. CDR3 bases: TGCGCCAGCACCACGCCCGGGACAGGGGATAATGAGCAGTTCTTC. Translating gives CASTTPGTGDNEQFF.